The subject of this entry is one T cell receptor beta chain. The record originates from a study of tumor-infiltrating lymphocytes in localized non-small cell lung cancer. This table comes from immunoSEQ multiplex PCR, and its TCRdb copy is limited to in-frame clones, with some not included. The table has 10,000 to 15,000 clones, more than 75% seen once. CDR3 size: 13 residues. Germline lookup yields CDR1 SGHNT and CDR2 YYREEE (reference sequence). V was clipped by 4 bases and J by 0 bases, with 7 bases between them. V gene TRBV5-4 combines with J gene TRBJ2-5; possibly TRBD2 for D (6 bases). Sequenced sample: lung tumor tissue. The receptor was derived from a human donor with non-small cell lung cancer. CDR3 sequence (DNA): TGTGCCAGCAGCCGGGACTACCAAGAGACCCAGTACTTC. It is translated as CASSRDYQETQYF.